This TCR beta chain was sequenced during a study of T cells after yellow fever vaccination. Study as a whole: When fractions had low cell numbers, they were prepared with SMART-Seq v4 Ultra Low Input. Points from the study as a whole: Post-booster repertoires contained most primary-vaccination clones again (roughly 95% CD4, around 88% CD8). A weaker but faster secondary response was observed, peaking on day 5 versus 15.

The study made its TCR cDNA through 5'RACE template switching. That step introduced a universal primer site along with UMIs. MiXCR, run by TCRdb on the 5' RACE reads, gives a single entry per CDR3 protein. The table shows hundreds of thousands of distinct CDR3 sequences, with around 3.9% occurring only once. In its sample, this clonotype was seen many times. Its target is unknown. This receptor was taken from a man aged 18 to 35 who received the YFV17D yellow fever vaccine. Source: PBMCs, taken on the day of the yellow fever booster vaccination.

The CDR3 here is CAISESGTENIQYF. The DNA of the CDR3 is TGTGCCATCAGTGAGTCGGGGACAGAAAACATTCAGTACTTC. The chain combines TRBV10-3 with TRBJ2-4; TRBD1 matches at 7 bases. The trim removed 0 bases at V and 5 bases at J, leaving 1 base unmatched. This CDR3 is 14 amino acids long. From germline, CDR1 is ENHRY and CDR2 SYGVKD.